This T cell receptor beta chain is drawn from a study of blood T cell repertoires in COVID-19. Some clones are missing from TCRdb's copy, which holds only in-frame ones; the method was immunoSEQ multiplex PCR. The sample lists about 110,000 clones; roughly two thirds were seen once. The V and J ends lost 10 bases and 2 bases respectively, with 13 bases between them. The CDR3 is 14 amino acids. Germline values: CDR1 KGHDR, CDR2 SFDVKD. The material sequenced was peripheral blood. The source is a man at least 80 years old with acute or convalescent COVID-19. The chain uses TRBV24-1 and TRBJ2-2; D might be TRBD2 (6 bases). The chain's CDR3 is CATATGTNTGELFF. In DNA form, the CDR3 reads TGTGCCACGGCAACCGGGACTAACACCGGGGAGCTGTTTTTT.